What follows is one T cell receptor (beta chain) and its context. What it recognizes is unknown. Template switching by 5'RACE produced TCR cDNA, adding a universal primer site and UMIs. MiXCR, applied by TCRdb to the 5' RACE reads, yields one record per CDR3 protein. The sample has 300,000 to 400,000 distinct CDR3 sequences; roughly an eighth are singletons. Germline V gene sequence: CDR1 SGHNT, CDR2 YYREEE (reference sequence). V was trimmed by 4 bases and J by 1 base, leaving 14 bases between them. CDR3 length: 15 residues. The record originates from a study of T cells after yellow fever vaccination. Study-wide points: Reappearing after the booster were most of the clones from primary vaccination (roughly 96% CD4, 85% to 90% CD8).

The sequence derives from a man aged 18 to 35 who received the YFV17D yellow fever vaccine. V usage is TRBV5-4 and J usage is TRBJ1-1, with a possible D match to TRBD1 (6 bases). The sequences come from CD4+ T cells sorted from PBMCs, collected 15 days after the yellow fever booster vaccination. The CDR3 DNA follows: TGTGCCAGCAGCGCCCCGGTACAGGGGAACACTGAAGCTTTCTTT. This encodes CASSAPVQGNTEAFF.